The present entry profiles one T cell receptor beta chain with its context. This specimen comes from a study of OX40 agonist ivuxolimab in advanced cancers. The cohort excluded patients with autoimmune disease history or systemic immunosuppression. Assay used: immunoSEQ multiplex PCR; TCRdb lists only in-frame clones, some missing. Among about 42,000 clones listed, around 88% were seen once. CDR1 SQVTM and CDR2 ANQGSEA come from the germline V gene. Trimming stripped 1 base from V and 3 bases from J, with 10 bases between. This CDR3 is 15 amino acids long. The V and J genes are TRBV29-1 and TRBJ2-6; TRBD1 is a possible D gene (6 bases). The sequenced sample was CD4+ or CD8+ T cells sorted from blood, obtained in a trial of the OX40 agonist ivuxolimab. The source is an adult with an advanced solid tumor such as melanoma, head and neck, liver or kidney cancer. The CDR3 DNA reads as TGCAGCGTTGAAGCAGGGGTTAATGGGGCCAACGTCCTGACTTTC. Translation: CSVEAGVNGANVLTF.